The source of this TCR beta chain is a study of blood T cell repertoires in COVID-19 (dated by TCRdb to 2020 to 2022). Background for the entire study: Samples covering the acute and convalescent phases of COVID-19 were provided by collaborators in the United States, Italy and Spain. The prospective study material was composed of cDNA or gDNA derived from T cells, B-cell-depleted T cells, or PBMCs. Subjects who had been exposed to COVID-19, were actively infected with it, or had recovered from it provided the deeply sampled blood TCRbeta repertoires that made up the dataset. A freely available public database, intended as a resource for researchers studying the immune response to SARS-CoV-2, is where the repertoires were released. The samples were drawn from two sources: the first 160 participants of the ongoing ImmuneRACE study, and 1,254 subjects contributed by 6 global collaborators. Nearly every sample came with metadata listing a de-identified subject ID, COVID-19 status, age in years and sex. HLA class I and class II types, where available, came from metadata supplied by the sample provider rather than from assay-based typing.

Paper-wide results and their limitations: Clinical and demographic metadata were provided uncurated, with the amount varying by source and participant.

For this clone: What this receptor recognizes is not known. Base quality data are lacking; no much larger clone is found one base away.

Enrolling through a virtual design, the prospective study's participants ranged in age from roughly 18 to 90 years and lived across 20 to 30 United States geographic areas. In the prospective study, cohorts were assigned on the basis of participant-reported clinical history obtained from a screening survey and a study questionnaire. Recovered participants in ImmuneRACE Cohort 3 were defined as having two consecutive negative NP/OP PCR tests, clearance from a healthcare professional, or resolution of symptoms. In the prospective study, mobile phlebotomists collected whole blood, serum and a nasopharyngeal or oropharyngeal swab from each participant. Additional blood draws and questionnaires over an approximately two-month period could optionally be provided by prospective study participants. Prospective study blood samples were shipped either frozen or at room temperature before DNA extraction.

TCRbeta CDR3 regions were amplified from genomic DNA by means of the immunoSEQ Assay, a bias-controlled multiplex PCR. Under the source paper's analysis protocol: The number of nucleated cells in each sample was estimated by amplification of reference gene primers within the assay. To quantify the absolute abundance of each unique TCRbeta CDR3 rearrangement, sequence reads were collapsed and filtered. For each sample, productive Simpson clonality was calculated as the square root of Simpson's diversity index over productive rearrangements. Held by TCRdb, this immuneACCESS table contains in-frame sequences only and omits some clones. Under half of the omission traces to an unresolved V gene where checked; the cause of the rest is unknown. The V and J calls and clone size are taken from that table; D and trimming were inferred from the DNA. This sample gives approximately 480,000 clones in total; 87% of them show up just once. The top ten constitute 0.7% of the sample.

The origin of this receptor is a woman in her late teens or twenties who had recovered from COVID-19. The source material was PBMCs or T cells enriched from blood (not recorded which).

The sequenced DNA is TGTGCCAGCAGTCCCCAATGGAGCGGCAATCAGCCCCAGCATTTT. This encodes CASSPQWSGNQPQHF. The chain is made from TRBV7-2 and TRBJ1-5; the D gene lacks a confident call. V lost 6 bases and J lost 2 bases; the stretch between them is 14 bases long. The CDR3 runs 15 residues from the cysteine to the phenylalanine. Only the CDR3 portion is preserved as DNA: 45 bases, with reading frame beginning at the first base. CDR1 and CDR2, per the germline V gene, are SGHTA and FQGNSA. With the rest looked up from the reference TRBV7-2 and TRBJ1-5 genes rather than sequenced, the full variable domain is GAGVSQSPSNKVTEKGKDVELRCDPISGHTALYWYRQSLGQGLEFLIYFQGNSAPDKSGLPSDRFSAERTGGSVSTLTIQRTQQEDSAVYLCASSPQWSGNQPQHFGDGTRLSIL.